This TCR beta chain was sequenced during a study of T-cell reconstitution after alpha-beta-depleted transplantation in children. At least ten counts were recorded for this clonotype. Trimming removed 1 base from V and 0 bases from J, with 10 bases in between. CDR1 is SGHVS, CDR2 FNYEAQ, per germline. The CDR3 totals 15 residues. The TCRbeta library incorporated unique molecular identifiers. TCRdb passed the PCR reads through MiXCR, listing each CDR3 protein once. Of some 200,000 distinct CDR3 sequences in the sample, around 8.4% were seen once. The genes are TRBV7-6 and TRBJ2-7, with no clear D. The source is a male patient aged 2-15 years who had a stem cell transplant for acute myeloid leukemia, so the T cells may come from the graft donor. The sample consisted of PBMCs, mostly from graft donor cells, taken 360 days after TCRalphabeta/CD19-depleted stem cell transplant. The CDR3 spells CASSLVGSGSYEQYF. The CDR3 nucleotides are TGTGCCAGCAGCTTAGTGGGCTCTGGCTCCTACGAGCAGTACTTC.